Given below is one TCR beta chain in context. Its antigen target is currently unknown. Base qualities are not provided; no much larger clone lies one nucleotide away. The collaborating institutions used their own protocols to collect whole blood in K2EDTA tubes. For TCRbeta analysis, collaborators shipped samples in one of three forms: frozen whole blood, isolated PBMCs, or DNA extracted from either of those sample types. TCRbeta CDR3 regions were amplified from genomic DNA by means of the immunoSEQ Assay, a bias-controlled multiplex PCR. Regarding the original processing steps: The number of nucleated cells in each sample was estimated from the amplification of reference gene primers within the assay. To quantify the absolute abundance of each unique TCRbeta CDR3 rearrangement, sequence reads were collapsed and filtered. For each sample, productive Simpson clonality was calculated by taking the square root of Simpson's diversity index across productive rearrangements. Not all clones reach the TCRdb copy of this immuneACCESS table, which keeps in-frame sequences only. Checked studies attribute under half of the gap to unresolved V genes and leave the rest unexplained. For V, J and clone size, that table is used; D and trimming come from the DNA. For this sample the table gives approximately 100,000 clones, of which about four fifths were detected only once. The top ten clonotypes cover approximately 3.3% of the sample.

This sample was taken from a study of blood T cell repertoires in COVID-19 (dated by TCRdb to 2020 to 2022). Notes on the research overall: Samples from collaborators originated in the United States, Italy and Spain and spanned both the acute and convalescent phases of COVID-19. The prospective study material was composed of cDNA or gDNA derived from T cells, B-cell-depleted T cells, or PBMCs. Subjects who had been exposed to COVID-19, were actively infected with it, or had recovered from it provided the deeply sampled blood TCRbeta repertoires that made up the dataset. The repertoires were released in a freely available public database intended as a resource for research on the immune response to SARS-CoV-2. Samples were obtained from the ongoing ImmuneRACE study (first 160 participants) and from some 1,300 subjects provided by 6 global collaborators. A de-identified subject ID, COVID-19 status, age in years and sex were almost always included in the sample metadata. Where HLA class I and class II types were available, the types were taken from metadata supplied by the sample provider, not from assay-based typing. What the work shows at the level of the full study, not this receptor alone: The amount of clinical and demographic metadata varied by source and participant and was provided uncurated.

The CDR3 holds 15 amino acids from the cysteine to the phenylalanine. Only CDR3 DNA is held: 45 bases, read in frame from base 1. V trim: 5 bases; J trim: 0 bases; unmatched bases: 3. Sequences SGHTA (CDR1) and FQGTGA (CDR2) are obtained from the germline V gene. The clonotype comes from a woman aged 80 or over with active or convalescent COVID-19. Recombination connected TRBV7-3 to TRBJ2-2, and TRBD1 matches 7 of the central bases. Input material: peripheral blood. The CDR3 region reads CASSRDRSNTGELFF. DNA sequence: TGTGCCAGCAGCCGGGACAGATCGAACACCGGGGAGCTGTTTTTT.